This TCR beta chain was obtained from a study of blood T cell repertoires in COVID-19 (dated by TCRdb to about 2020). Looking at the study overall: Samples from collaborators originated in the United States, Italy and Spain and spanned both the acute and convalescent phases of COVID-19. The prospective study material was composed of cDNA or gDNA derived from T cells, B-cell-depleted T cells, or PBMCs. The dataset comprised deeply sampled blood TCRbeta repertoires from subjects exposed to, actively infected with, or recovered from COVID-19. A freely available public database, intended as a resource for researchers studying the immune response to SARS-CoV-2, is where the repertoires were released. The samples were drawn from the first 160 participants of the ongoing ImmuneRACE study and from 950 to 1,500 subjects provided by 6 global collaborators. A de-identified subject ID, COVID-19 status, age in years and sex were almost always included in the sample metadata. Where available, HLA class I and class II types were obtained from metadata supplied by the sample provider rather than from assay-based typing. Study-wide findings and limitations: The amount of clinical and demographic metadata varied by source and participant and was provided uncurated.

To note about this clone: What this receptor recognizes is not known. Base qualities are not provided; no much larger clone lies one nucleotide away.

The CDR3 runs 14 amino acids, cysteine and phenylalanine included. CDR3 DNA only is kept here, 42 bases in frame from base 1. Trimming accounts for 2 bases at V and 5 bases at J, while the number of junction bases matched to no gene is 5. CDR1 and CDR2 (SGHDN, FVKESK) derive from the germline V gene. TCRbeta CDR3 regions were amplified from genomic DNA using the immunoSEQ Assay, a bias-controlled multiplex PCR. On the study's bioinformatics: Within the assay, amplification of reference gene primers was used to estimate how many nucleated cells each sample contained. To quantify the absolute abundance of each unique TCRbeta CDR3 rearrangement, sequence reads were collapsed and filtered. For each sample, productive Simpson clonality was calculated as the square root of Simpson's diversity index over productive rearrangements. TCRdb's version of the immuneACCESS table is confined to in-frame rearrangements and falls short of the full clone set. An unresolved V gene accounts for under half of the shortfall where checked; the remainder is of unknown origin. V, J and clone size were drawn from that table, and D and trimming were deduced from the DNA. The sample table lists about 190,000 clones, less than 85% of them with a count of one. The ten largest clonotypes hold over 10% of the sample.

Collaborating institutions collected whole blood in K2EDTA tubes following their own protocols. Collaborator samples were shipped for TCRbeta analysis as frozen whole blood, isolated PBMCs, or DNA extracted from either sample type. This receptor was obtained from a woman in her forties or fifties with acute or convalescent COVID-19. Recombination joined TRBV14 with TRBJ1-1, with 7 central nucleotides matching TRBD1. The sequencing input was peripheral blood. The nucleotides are TGTGCCAGCAGCCAATTACAGGGGAGGACTGAAGCTTTCTTT. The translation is CASSQLQGRTEAFF.